This TCR beta chain was retrieved from a study of blood T cell repertoires in COVID-19. Overall study: Both acute and convalescent COVID-19 samples were obtained from the United States, Italy and Spain. Sources were T cells, B-cell-depleted T cells, or PBMCs; the material itself was cDNA or gDNA.

This clone was detected once. In the source study's methods: Counts of nucleated cells, estimated from reference gene primer amplification, were obtained. Measured with immunoSEQ multiplex PCR; TCRdb has only the in-frame clones, and not every one. The V and J calls and clone size were taken over from that table, and D and trimming were inferred from the DNA. The sample holds over 200,000 clones, 83% seen once. The CDR3 loop spans 15 amino acids. CDR1 and CDR2 from the germline V gene are MNHEY and SMNVEV (reference sequence). V was shortened by 5 bases and J by 4 bases, with 12 bases between the two germline ends. Patients from Seattle were sampled longitudinally, starting during active infection.

The sample was peripheral blood. The clonotype originates from a woman in her twenties or thirties with COVID-19, enrolled during active disease. The chain combines TRBV27 with TRBJ1-6; D may be TRBD1 (6 bases). DNA of the CDR3: TGTGCCAGCAGTAGACAGGTCGGGTATAATTCACCCCTCCACTTT. This translates into CASSRQVGYNSPLHF.